The entry that follows covers one T cell receptor beta chain sequence. Under the authors' procedure: It was from reference gene primer amplification that nucleated cell counts were estimated. Repertoires were generated with immunoSEQ multiplex PCR, while TCRdb's copy carries only in-frame clones and drops some. V and J calls and clone size are those listed in that table; D and trimming were worked out from the DNA. This table has fewer than 250,000 clones, 70% to 90% appearing once. The length of the CDR3 is 14 residues. V gave up 3 bases and J gave up 5 bases, with 16 bases separating them. CDR1 is DFQATT and CDR2 is SNEGSKA in the germline V gene (reference sequence). These data come from a study of blood T cell repertoires in COVID-19. Study-level background: Acute and convalescent COVID-19 samples came from the United States, Italy and Spain. T cells, B-cell-depleted T cells, or PBMCs provided the cDNA or gDNA that served as material.

V is TRBV20-1 and J is TRBJ2-5; perhaps TRBD1 as D (6 bases). This sequence was found in a woman between 50 and 59 years old with active or convalescent COVID-19. The sequenced material came from peripheral blood. DNA for the CDR3: TGCAGTGCTAGTGGGGGCGTGGGTTGGGAGACCCAGTACTTC. This translates into CSASGGVGWETQYF.